These T cell receptor beta chains were read from a single sample in a study of tumor and adjacent non-tumor tissue in lung cancer. TCRdb ran MiXCR on the multiplex PCR reads and lists one entry per CDR3 protein. The sample consists of 80,000 to 130,000 distinct CDR3 sequences, over 55% of them appearing once. What was sequenced was distant non-tumor lung tissue. These receptor sequences come from a man younger than 40 with non-small cell lung cancer. Each CDR3 is given with its conserved first and last residue. The D gene is left open where the match is weak. Part of the rows lack a size; the others show once, few, many or a class for expanded clones.

NA,TRBV11-2,TRBJ2-7,NA,CANSPGGLAFEQYF,TGTGCCAACAGCCCCGGGGGATTAGCATTCGAGCAGTACTTC
many,TRBV4-2,TRBJ2-5,TRBD2,CASSQGLAQETQYF,TGTGCCAGCAGCCAAGGACTAGCGCAAGAGACCCAGTACTTC
NA,TRBV20-1,TRBJ1-1,NA,CSVRRGGLMNAEAFF,TGCAGTGTTAGGAGGGGGGGCCTTATGAACGCTGAAGCTTTCTTT
NA,TRBV6-5,TRBJ2-7,NA,CASSYDTEREQYF,TGTGCCAGCAGTTACGATACGGAGAGGGAGCAGTACTTC
few,TRBV29-1,TRBJ2-1,TRBD2,CSVEGETSAYNEQFF,TGCAGCGTTGAAGGGGAGACTAGCGCCTATAATGAGCAGTTCTTC
NA,TRBV6-1,TRBJ1-1,NA,CAGSGLDTRVTFF,TGTGCTGGCAGTGGATTGGACACTCGGGTGACTTTCTTT
NA,TRBV11-2,TRBJ2-7,NA,CASSFWAASSYEQYF,TGTGCCAGCAGCTTCTGGGCAGCCAGCTCCTACGAGCAGTACTTC
NA,TRBV20-1,TRBJ2-5,NA,CSAPGLGTGETQYF,TGCAGTGCACCCGGACTGGGGACGGGAGAGACTCAGTACTTC
NA,TRBV7-9,TRBJ1-6,NA,CASSLVAGSSYNSPLHF,TGTGCCAGCAGCTTAGTGGCAGGGAGCTCCTATAATTCACCCCTCCACTTT
NA,TRBV11-2,TRBJ2-3,NA,CASSFGFEGGGTDAQYF,TGTGCCAGCAGCTTTGGATTTGAGGGGGGCGGAACAGATGCGCAGTATTTT
NA,TRBV11-3,TRBJ2-1,NA,CTSSPKRNEQFF,TGTACCAGCAGCCCTAAAAGGAATGAGCAGTTCTTC
NA,TRBV7-8,TRBJ2-1,NA,CTSSGSNNEQFF,TGTACCAGCAGCGGGTCCAACAATGAGCAGTTCTTC
NA,TRBV11-2,TRBJ2-5,NA,CASSRPRVETLYF,TGTGCCAGCAGCCGCCCTAGAGTGGAGACCCTGTACTTC
NA,TRBV11-2,TRBJ2-2,TRBD2,CASSLDWEGLSGELFF,TGTGCCAGCAGCTTAGACTGGGAGGGCCTGTCCGGGGAGCTGTTTTTT
NA,TRBV10-3,TRBJ2-3,NA,CAIGESGSTDTQCF,TGTGCCATCGGTGAGTCGGGCTCCACAGATACGCAGTGTTTT
NA,TRBV12-3/TRBV12-4,TRBJ2-4,NA,CASGQLQGLDIQYF,TGTGCCAGCGGCCAATTACAGGGCCTGGACATTCAGTACTTC
NA,TRBV29-1,TRBJ1-5,TRBD1,CSVAQGHSNQPQHF,TGCAGCGTTGCACAGGGGCACAGCAATCAGCCCCAGCATTTT
many,TRBV25-1,TRBJ2-3,TRBD2,CASGTSGGTDTQYF,TGTGCCAGCGGGACTAGCGGGGGAACAGATACGCAGTATTTT
NA,TRBV11-1,TRBJ2-3,TRBD2,CASRPAGGNTDTQYF,TGTGCCAGCAGGCCTGCGGGGGGTAACACAGATACGCAGTATTTT
medium-sized,TRBV11-2,TRBJ2-3,NA,CASSYLDTQYF,TGTGCCAGCAGCTACTTAGATACGCAGTATTTT
NA,TRBV29-1,TRBJ2-1,TRBD2,CSTRLAIYNEQFF,TGCAGCACAAGACTAGCGATTTACAATGAGCAGTTCTTC
NA,TRBV5-1,TRBJ2-5,TRBD1,CASSVSGTGGETQYF,TGCGCCAGCAGCGTGTCCGGGACAGGGGGGGAGACCCAGTACTTC
NA,TRBV5-5,TRBJ1-1,NA,CASNHPPLTPNTEAFF,TGTGCCAGCAACCATCCCCCGCTGACACCGAACACTGAAGCTTTCTTT
NA,TRBV24-1,TRBJ1-5,NA,CVTSGSRQNQPQHF,TGTGTCACCAGTGGCTCCCGACAGAATCAGCCCCAGCATTTT
NA,TRBV18,TRBJ1-6,TRBD1,CASSLQGASNSPLHF,TGTGCCAGCTCACTCCAGGGGGCAAGTAATTCACCCCTCCACTTT
NA,TRBV11-3,TRBJ2-5,NA,CANSLEAVRQETQYF,TGTGCCAACAGCTTAGAAGCGGTAAGGCAAGAGACCCAGTACTTC
NA,TRBV20-1,TRBJ1-3,NA,CSAKDGAAGNTIYF,TGCAGTGCTAAAGATGGAGCCGCTGGAAACACCATATATTTT
NA,TRBV6-5,TRBJ2-7,NA,CASRAVPSYEQYF,TGTGCCAGCCGGGCCGTACCAAGCTACGAGCAGTACTTC
few,TRBV11-1,TRBJ2-1,NA,CASSLLTWPNEQFF,TGTGCCAGCAGCTTACTAACGTGGCCCAATGAGCAGTTCTTC
NA,TRBV5-1,TRBJ2-7,TRBD2,CASSLGGRYEQYF,TGCGCCAGCAGCTTGGGCGGGAGATACGAGCAGTACTTC
NA,TRBV20-1,TRBJ2-2,NA,CSVPRQEAGTGELFF,TGCAGTGTTCCTCGACAGGAGGCAGGGACCGGGGAGCTGTTTTTT
many,TRBV6-2/TRBV6-3,TRBJ2-6,NA,CASRLLTGYSGANVLTF,TGTGCCAGCAGGCTCCTGACAGGCTACTCTGGGGCCAACGTCCTGACTTTC
NA,TRBV20-1,TRBJ2-4,NA,CSAREGTWIGILAKNIQYF,TGCAGTGCTAGAGAGGGTACATGGATTGGGATCCTAGCCAAAAACATTCAGTATTTC
NA,TRBV29-1,TRBJ2-2,NA,CSVARRGPTGELFF,TGCAGCGTTGCTCGCAGGGGCCCCACCGGGGAGCTCTTTTTT
many,TRBV5-6,TRBJ1-1,NA,CASSLWPGEMNTEAFF,TGTGCCAGCAGCTTGTGGCCGGGAGAAATGAACACTGAAGCTTTCTTT
once,TRBV12-3/TRBV12-4,TRBJ2-5,NA,CVSSTHSGHKRQETQYF,TGTGTCAGCAGCACCCACTCGGGACATAAACGGCAAGAGACCCAATACTTC
many,TRBV4-3,TRBJ2-3,NA,CASSHRQRAKFTDTQYF,TGCGCCAGCAGCCACCGCCAACGGGCCAAGTTCACAGATACGCAGTATTTT
many,TRBV12-3/TRBV12-4,TRBJ1-3,NA,CASRSTGYGNTIYF,TGTGCCAGCAGATCTACAGGGTACGGAAACACCATATATTTT
few,TRBV6-5,TRBJ2-4,NA,CASSYLGSGDKNIQYF,TGTGCCAGCAGTTACTTGGGCTCGGGGGACAAAAACATTCAGTACTTC
few,TRBV12-3/TRBV12-4,TRBJ2-2,NA,CSSSLLGAGELFF,TGTTCCAGCAGTTTGCTGGGGGCTGGGGAGCTGTTTTTT